This T cell receptor (beta chain) comes out of a study of blood T cell repertoires in COVID-19. Whole-study context: Samples came from the United States, Italy and Spain, spanning acute and convalescent COVID-19. T cells, B-cell-depleted T cells, or PBMCs supplied cDNA or gDNA.

Produced via immunoSEQ multiplex PCR; TCRdb's table is partial and in-frame only. Of around 190,000 clones listed, around nine tenths are singletons. The germline V gene encodes CDR1 ENHRY and CDR2 SYGVKD. The CDR3 runs 16 residues. Losses at the gene ends were 3 bases for V and 3 bases for J; bases not matched to a gene: 10. The material sequenced was peripheral blood. This sequence originates from a human donor in a cohort sampled during active COVID-19. The V gene is TRBV10-3, the J gene TRBJ2-7; 8 positions match TRBD2. CDR3 amino acids: CAISEIVVAGYYEQYF. In DNA, the CDR3 is TGTGCCATCAGTGAAATAGTGGTAGCGGGGTACTACGAGCAGTACTTC.